One sample yielded the 17 T cell receptor beta chains listed below, sequenced in a study of blood T cell repertoires in COVID-19. Sequencing was performed with immunoSEQ multiplex PCR; in TCRdb, only in-frame clones are kept and a portion is missing. The data show some 380,000 clones, roughly 86% seen once. The sequencing input was peripheral blood. The receptors were gathered from a human donor with acute or convalescent COVID-19. The donor label of this sample is uncertain.

This clone was recorded only once. CDR3 sequence (DNA): TGTGCCAGCAGCTTGCTCGAACAGGGGGCTAGTGGCTACACCTTC. Protein: CASSLLEQGASGYTF. The rearrangement uses TRBV5-6 and TRBJ1-2, with 9 positions matching TRBD1. This CDR3 is 15 amino acids long. V shed 1 base, J shed 7 bases, and the junction held 8 bases outside the gene matches. Germline V gene lookup returns CDR1 SGHDT and CDR2 YYEEEE.

This sequence joins TRBV6-5 and TRBJ2-5; tentatively, D is TRBD1 (5 bases). The germline gives CDR1 MNHEY, CDR2 SVGAGI. The CDR3 loop spans 13 amino acids. Trimming pared 6 bases from V and 5 bases from J, leaving 13 bases between. The CDR3 DNA follows: TGTGCCAGCAGCCCAGGGTCGAAGGAGACCCAGTACTTC. Translating gives CASSPGSKETQYF.

Only one count was recorded for this clone. The rearrangement uses TRBV7-2 and TRBJ2-3, with TRBD2 matching over 8 bases. Trimming removed 1 base from V and 0 bases from J; junction bases left unmatched: 6. Germline values: CDR1 SGHTA, CDR2 FQGNSA. The CDR3 consists of 17 residues. For the CDR3, the DNA is TGTGCCAGCAGCTTAGATTCCTCTAGCGGGAGCACAGATACGCAGTATTTT. This codes for CASSLDSSSGSTDTQYF.

The V gene is TRBV11-2, the J gene TRBJ2-7; maybe TRBD2 (5 bases). Trimming stripped 5 bases from V and 2 bases from J, with 25 bases between. This CDR3 region has 18 residues. Germline CDR1 reads SGHAT; CDR2 reads FQNNGV. The CDR3 protein is CASSPSGTSTTPAYEQYF. The CDR3 DNA is TGTGCCAGCAGCCCATCCGGAACTTCGACTACACCGGCCTACGAGCAGTACTTC.

The chain links TRBV5-4 to TRBJ2-1, with 16 bases lining up with TRBD2. CDR1 SGHNT and CDR2 YYREEE come from the germline V gene (reference sequence). Trimming took 4 bases from V and 2 from J; bases not matched to a gene: 6. The CDR3 runs to 18 residues. The CDR3 DNA follows: TGTGCCAGCAGCCCCGGGACTAGCGGGGGGGCCACCTACAATGAGCAGTTCTTC. This translates into CASSPGTSGGATYNEQFF.

The V gene is TRBV27, the J gene TRBJ2-3, with TRBD2 as a possible D gene (7 bases). Per germline, CDR1 MNHEY and CDR2 SMNVEV (reference sequence). The CDR3 is 17 amino acids. Trimming removed 5 bases from V and 6 bases from J, with 24 bases in between. The CDR3 loop reads CASSPWAGGLKPDTQYF. CDR3 DNA: TGTGCCAGCAGTCCGTGGGCCGGGGGGCTAAAACCGGATACGCAGTATTTT.

A note on this clone: Mismatch with germline at one junction end may stem from a read error. The chain joins TRBV2 to TRBJ2-1; D unclear. Per germline, CDR1 SNHLY and CDR2 FYNNEI. The length of the CDR3 is 13 residues. The CDR3, as DNA: TGTGCCAGCCGTGAAGTCCTATACAATGAGCAGTTCTTC. It codes for CASREVLYNEQFF.

The V call is TRBV3-1 (or the pseudogene TRBV3-2), the J call TRBJ2-3, with 7 bases fitting TRBD2. The CDR3 is made up of 12 amino acids. Looked up from germline, CDR1 is LGHDT and CDR2 is YNNKEL (reference sequence). V gave up 5 bases and J gave up 8 bases; unmatched junction bases: 4. This CDR3 is CASSAPSGTQYF. In DNA form, the CDR3 reads TGTGCCAGCAGCGCCCCTAGCGGTACGCAGTATTTT.

CDR3 amino acids: CASSPDLTRLYNEQFF. DNA of the CDR3: TGTGCCAGCAGCCCAGATCTGACTAGGCTCTACAATGAGCAGTTCTTC. The rearrangement links TRBV14 to TRBJ2-1; D perhaps matches TRBD2 (6 bases). CDR1 and CDR2 from the germline V gene are SGHDN and FVKESK. CDR3 length: 16 residues. Trimming took 4 bases from V and 3 from J, leaving 16 bases between them.

This chain uses TRBV5-1 with TRBJ2-7, with 9 nucleotides matching TRBD1. CDR1 and CDR2 (germline): SGHRS, YFSETQ. CDR3 size: 15 residues. V lost 0 bases, J lost 2 bases, and 3 bases stayed unmatched. Here the CDR3 DNA reads TGCGCCAGCAGCTTGGCTGGGACAGGGACCTACGAGCAGTACTTC. Protein product: CASSLAGTGTYEQYF.

This chain links TRBV19 with TRBJ1-4, with a tentative D call TRBD1 (5 bases). Trimming took off 2 bases at V and 7 bases at J, with 8 bases between the two ends. The CDR3 has 13 residues. From germline, CDR1 is LNHDA and CDR2 SQIVND (reference sequence). The CDR3 spells CASSIRGTEKLFF. The DNA of the CDR3 is TGTGCCAGTAGTATACGGGGGACTGAAAAACTGTTTTTT.

This chain joins TRBV5-1 and TRBJ2-3; no definite D call. The germline V gene encodes CDR1 SGHRS and CDR2 YFSETQ. The CDR3 length is 14 residues. The V end lost 0 bases, the J end lost 0 bases, and 5 bases lay between the germline ends. The CDR3 sequence is CASSLDSSTDTQYF. The CDR3 bases are TGCGCCAGCAGCTTGGATTCTAGCACAGATACGCAGTATTTT.

This chain links TRBV5-1 with TRBJ1-1; no reliable D call. Germline V CDR1 and CDR2: SGHRS, YFSETQ. This CDR3 is 13 amino acids long. Trimming stripped 3 bases from V and 5 bases from J, with 11 bases between. CDR3 residues: CASSSRGWTEAFF. The CDR3 region has the DNA TGCGCCAGCAGCTCGCGAGGGTGGACTGAAGCTTTCTTT.

The chain links TRBV11-2 to TRBJ2-7, with 15 bases matching TRBD2. The ends lost 8 bases at V and 0 bases at J; junction bases unmatched: 11. This CDR3 has 18 residues. The germline V gene encodes CDR1 SGHAT and CDR2 FQNNGV. The CDR3 spells CASPLPGLAGGRSYEQYF. The CDR3 coding sequence is TGTGCCAGCCCCCTTCCGGGACTAGCGGGAGGCCGCTCCTACGAGCAGTACTTC.

V and J are TRBV6-5 and TRBJ2-1, with 7 positions matching TRBD1. There are 14 residues in the CDR3. V shed 0 bases and J 12 bases; nucleotides not matched to a gene: 8. Germline V gene lookup returns CDR1 MNHEY and CDR2 SVGAGI. CDR3: CASSYSAGGGRQFF. Here the CDR3 DNA reads TGTGCCAGCAGTTACTCGGCAGGGGGTGGAAGGCAGTTCTTC.

The chain uses TRBV7-8 and TRBJ2-5; TRBD2 aligns across 11 bases. The ends lost 3 bases at V and 2 bases at J; junction bases unmatched: 23. Per the germline V gene, CDR1 is SGHVS and CDR2 is FQNEAQ. This CDR3 is built from 22 residues. The DNA of the CDR3 is TGTGCCAGCAGCTTGGGTCTCGTAGCGGGGGGGGCCACGGGAGGAGGGCAAGAGACCCAGTACTTC. Translation gives CASSLGLVAGGATGGGQETQYF.

This rearrangement joins TRBV5-6 to TRBJ2-3; TRBD1 matches 10 bases. CDR3 length: 16 residues. V shed 0 bases and J 5 bases; nucleotides not matched to a gene: 6. Germline V gene data show CDR1 as SGHDT and CDR2 as YYEEEE. The CDR3, as DNA: TGTGCCAGCAGCTTGGCGACAGGGGGCCGGGGAGATACGCAGTATTTT. Translating gives CASSLATGGRGDTQYF.